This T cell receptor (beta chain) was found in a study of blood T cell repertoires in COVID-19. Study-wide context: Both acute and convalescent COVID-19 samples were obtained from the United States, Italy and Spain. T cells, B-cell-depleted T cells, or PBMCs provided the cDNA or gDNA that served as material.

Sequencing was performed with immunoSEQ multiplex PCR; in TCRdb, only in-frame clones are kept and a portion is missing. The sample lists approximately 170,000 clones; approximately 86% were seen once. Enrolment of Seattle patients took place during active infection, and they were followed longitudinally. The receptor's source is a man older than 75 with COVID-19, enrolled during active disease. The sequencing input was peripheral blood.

The DNA of the CDR3 is TGCAGCGCCGACGGGAGTTATGGCTACACCTTC. Residues: CSADGSYGYTF. The genes are TRBV29-1 and TRBJ1-2; D gene ambiguous. V was cut by 7 bases and J by 5 bases, with 11 bases left in between. CDR1 and CDR2 (germline): SQVTM, ANQGSEA. CDR3 length: 11 residues.